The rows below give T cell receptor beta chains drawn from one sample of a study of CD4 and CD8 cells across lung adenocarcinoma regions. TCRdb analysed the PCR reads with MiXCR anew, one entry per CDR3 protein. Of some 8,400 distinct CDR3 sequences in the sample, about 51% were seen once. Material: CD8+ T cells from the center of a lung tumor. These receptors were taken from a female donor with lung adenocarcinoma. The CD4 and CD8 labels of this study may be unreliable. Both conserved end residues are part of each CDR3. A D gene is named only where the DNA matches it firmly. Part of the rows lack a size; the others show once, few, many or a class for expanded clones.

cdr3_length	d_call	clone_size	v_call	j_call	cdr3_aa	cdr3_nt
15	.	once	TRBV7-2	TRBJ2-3	CASSRAAAPPHTQYF	TGTGCCAGCAGCCGCGCGGCGGCCCCCCCCCATACGCAGTATTTT
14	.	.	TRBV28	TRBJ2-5	CASSIGRGQETQYF	TGTGCCAGCAGTATTGGGCGGGGCCAAGAGACCCAGTACTTC
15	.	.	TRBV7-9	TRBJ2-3	CAGGFTGGSTDTQYF	TGTGCCGGGGGCTTTACTGGCGGTTCCACAGATACGCAGTATTTT
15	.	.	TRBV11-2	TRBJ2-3	CARGFGGRALETQYF	TGTGCCAGGGGCTTCGGGGGGCGGGCCCTAGAGACCCAGTATTTC
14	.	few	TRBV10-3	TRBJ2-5	CAISGRDGKETQYF	TGTGCCATCAGTGGGAGGGACGGAAAAGAGACCCAGTACTTC
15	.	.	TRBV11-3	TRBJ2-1	CASSQGGGYYNEQFF	TGTGCCAGCAGCCAGGGGGGGGGATATTACAATGAGCAGTTCTTC
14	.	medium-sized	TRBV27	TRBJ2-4	CASSGRLAKNIQYF	TGTGCCAGCAGTGGAAGGTTAGCCAAAAACATTCAGTACTTC
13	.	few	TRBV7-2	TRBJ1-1	CASSSYINTEAFF	TGTGCCAGCAGCTCTTATATCAACACTGAAGCTTTCTTT
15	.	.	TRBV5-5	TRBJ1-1	CASTPKDKGRDEAFF	TGTGCCAGCACCCCGAAGGACAAGGGGCGGGATGAAGCTTTCTTT
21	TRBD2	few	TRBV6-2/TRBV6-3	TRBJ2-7	CASSYPRDTSGLGFPTSEQYF	TGTGCCAGCAGTTACCCCCGGGATACTAGCGGACTAGGTTTCCCGACCTCCGAGCAGTACTTC
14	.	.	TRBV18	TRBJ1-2	CASSQTGQNYGYTF	TGTGCCAGCTCACAAACGGGACAAAACTATGGCTACACCTTC
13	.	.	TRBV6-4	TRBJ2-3	CASSDGGGDTQYF	TGTGCCAGCAGTGATGGGGGGGGCGATACGCAGTATTTT
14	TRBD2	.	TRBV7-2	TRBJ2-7	CASSHSGGTYEQYF	TGTGCCAGCAGCCACAGCGGGGGGACCTACGAGCAGTACTTC
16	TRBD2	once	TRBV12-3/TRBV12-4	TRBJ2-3	CASRKAGAPNTEEQYF	TGTGCCAGCAGAAAAGCGGGGGCTCCGAACACCGAGGAGCAGTATTTT
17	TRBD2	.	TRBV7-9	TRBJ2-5	CGSSAGLAGGPQETQYF	TGTGGCAGCAGCGCGGGGCTAGCGGGGGGGCCCCAAGAGACCCAGTACTTC
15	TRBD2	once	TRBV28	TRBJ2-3	CGGGLGGGGADTQYF	TGTGGCGGGGGTTTGGGGGGGGGTGGAGCAGATACCCAGTACTTT
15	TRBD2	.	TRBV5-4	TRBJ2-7	CASTNAPSGYYEQYF	TGTGCCAGCACCAATGCCCCTAGCGGTTACTACGAGCAGTACTTC
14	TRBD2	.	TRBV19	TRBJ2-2	CASSTLAGRGELFF	TGTGCCAGTAGTACCCTAGCGGGAAGAGGGGAGCTGTTTTTT
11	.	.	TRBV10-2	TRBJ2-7	CATESSYEQYF	TGCGCCACCGAAAGTTCCTACGAGCAGTACTTC
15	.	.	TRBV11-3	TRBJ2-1	CARGLRAGGRDTQFF	TGTGCCCGGGGCCTCCGGGCTGGGGGCAGAGATACGCAGTTCTTT
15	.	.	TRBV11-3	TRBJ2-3	CARVSGMGAKNMQYF	TGTGCCCGCGTCTCAGGGATGGGAGCCAAGAACATGCAGTATTTT
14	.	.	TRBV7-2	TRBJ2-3	CGVTGLGAKDTQYF	TGTGGCGTCACCGGCCTGGGTGCCAAAGATACGCAGTATTTC
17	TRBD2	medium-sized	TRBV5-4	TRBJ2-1	CASSYPLIGTSADEQFF	TGTGCCAGCAGCTACCCGCTTATAGGGACTAGCGCCGATGAGCAGTTCTTC
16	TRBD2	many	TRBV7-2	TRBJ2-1	CASSLGPPGLAGVWFF	TGTGCCAGCAGCTTGGGGCCACCGGGACTAGCGGGAGTTTGGTTCTTC
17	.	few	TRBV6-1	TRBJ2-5	CASSEGMGAGCADTQYF	TGTGCCAGCAGTGAGGGGATGGGGGCAGGGTGCGCAGATACCCAGTACTTC
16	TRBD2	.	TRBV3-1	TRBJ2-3	CASSQGGRAGGDTQYF	TGTGCCAGCAGCCAAGGAGGGAGGGCCGGGGGAGATACGCAGTATTTT
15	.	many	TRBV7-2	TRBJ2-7	CASSLDFGGPYEQYF	TGTGCCAGCAGCTTAGATTTCGGGGGGCCCTACGAGCAGTACTTC
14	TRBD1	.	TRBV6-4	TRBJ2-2	CASSDSQGAGELFF	TGTGCCAGCAGTGACTCGCAGGGGGCCGGGGAGCTGTTTTTT
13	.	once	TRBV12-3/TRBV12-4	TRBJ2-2	CASRRGSGGALYF	TGTGCCAGCAGGCGGGGATCTGGAGGGGCGCTGTATTTT
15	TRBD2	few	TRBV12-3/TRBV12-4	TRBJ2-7	CASSLALAAILEQYF	TGTGCCAGCAGTTTAGCCCTAGCGGCAATCTTGGAGCAGTACTTC
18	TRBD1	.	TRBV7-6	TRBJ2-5	CASSSLGVGGHDKETQYF	TGTGCCAGCAGCTCCCTGGGGGTAGGGGGCCATGACAAAGAGACCCAGTACTTC
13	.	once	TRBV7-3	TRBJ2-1	CASSLSPYNEQFF	TGTGCCAGCAGCTTAAGTCCGTACAATGAGCAGTTCTTC
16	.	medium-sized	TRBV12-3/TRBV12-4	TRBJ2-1	CASSLAPSGVGETQFF	TGTGCCAGCAGTTTAGCGCCGAGCGGCGTGGGAGAGACCCAGTTCTTC
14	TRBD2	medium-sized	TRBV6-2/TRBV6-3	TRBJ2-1	CASSSWTGGNEQFF	TGTGCCAGCAGTTCTTGGACGGGGGGGAATGAGCAGTTCTTC
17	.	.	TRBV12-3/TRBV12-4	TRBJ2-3	CASSPDQAEVSSNTQYF	TGTGCCAGCAGTCCAGATCAAGCGGAGGTCTCCTCCAATACGCAGTATTTT
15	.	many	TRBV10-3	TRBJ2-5	CAISDEEGMGETQYF	TGTGCCATCAGTGATGAGGAGGGAATGGGGGAGACCCAGTACTTC
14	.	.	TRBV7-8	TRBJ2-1	CASSFRRPQETQFF	TGTGCCAGCAGCTTCCGACGGCCCCAAGAGACCCAGTTCTTC
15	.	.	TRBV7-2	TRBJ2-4	CATGLGGRREDTQYF	TGTGCCACGGGCTTAGGAGGGCGGCGCGAAGATACCCAGTACTTT
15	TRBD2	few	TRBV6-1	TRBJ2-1	CASTLILAGGNEQFF	TGTGCCAGCACCCTCATACTAGCGGGAGGGAATGAGCAGTTCTTC
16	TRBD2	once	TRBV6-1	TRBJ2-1	CASSPTSGRVGNEQFF	TGTGCCAGCAGCCCCACTAGCGGGAGGGTAGGGAATGAGCAGTTCTTC
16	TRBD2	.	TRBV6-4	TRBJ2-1	CASSDSSGGGAHEQFF	TGTGCCAGCAGTGACTCCTCGGGGGGGGGGGCGCATGAGCAGTTCTTC
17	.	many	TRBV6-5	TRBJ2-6	CASSYEASSSGANVLTF	TGTGCCAGCAGTTACGAGGCCAGCTCCTCTGGGGCCAACGTCCTGACTTTC
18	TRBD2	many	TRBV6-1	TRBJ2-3	CASTAAGTSGRGTDTQYF	TGTGCCAGCACCGCTGCCGGGACTAGCGGGAGGGGGACAGATACGCAGTATTTT
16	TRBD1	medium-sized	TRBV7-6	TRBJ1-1	CASSLVPGTGDTEAFF	TGTGCCAGCAGCTTAGTCCCCGGGACAGGGGACACTGAAGCTTTCTTT
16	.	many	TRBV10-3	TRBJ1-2	CAIGLAGDSRGYGYTF	TGTGCCATAGGGTTGGCAGGAGATAGTAGGGGCTATGGCTACACCTTC
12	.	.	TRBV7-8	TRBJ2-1	CASSLVQKLEYF	TGTGCCAGCAGCTTAGTCCAGAAGTTAGAGTACTTC
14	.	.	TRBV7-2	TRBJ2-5	CATAGGRGPETQYF	TGTGCGACTGCCGGGGGCCGCGGCCCAGAGACCCAGTACTTC
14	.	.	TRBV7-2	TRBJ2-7	CAGTGGGGQDTQYF	TGTGCGGGCACCGGGGGAGGTGGCCAAGATACCCAGTACTTC
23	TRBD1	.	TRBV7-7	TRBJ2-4	CASSLASRRTGTGGSLAKKTQYF	TGTGCTAGCAGCTTAGCCTCGAGAAGGACCGGGACAGGCGGGTCTCTAGCCAAAAAGACTCAGTACTTC
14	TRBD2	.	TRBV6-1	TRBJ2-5	CAGQAGGGPDTQYF	TGTGCGGGCCAGGCGGGCGGGGGGCCAGATACCCAGTACTTC
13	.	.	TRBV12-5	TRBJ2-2	CAQGCANTGELFF	TGTGCCCAGGGCTGTGCGAACACCGGGGAGCTGTTTTTT
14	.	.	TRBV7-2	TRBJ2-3	CASTYVGTKDTQYF	TGTGCCAGCACCTATGTGGGTACCAAAGACACGCAGTATTTT
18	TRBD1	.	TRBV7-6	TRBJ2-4	CASSSAKGAGGDKNIQYF	TGTGCCAGCAGCTCCGCGAAGGGAGCAGGGGGAGACAAAAACATCCAGTACTTC
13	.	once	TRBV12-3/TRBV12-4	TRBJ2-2	CASSLAIAGELFF	TGTGCCAGCAGTTTAGCAATCGCGGGGGAGCTGTTTTTT
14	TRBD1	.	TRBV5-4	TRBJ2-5	CASSAQGATETQYF	TGTGCCAGCAGCGCACAGGGGGCGACGGAGACCCAGTACTTC